Below, 18 T cell receptor beta chains from the same sample are listed, as sequenced in a study of blood T cell repertoires in COVID-19. Only in-frame clones appear in the TCRdb table, and some are missing; sequencing was by immunoSEQ multiplex PCR. Of 25,000 to 30,000 clones listed, roughly 84% are singletons. The sample consisted of peripheral blood. The receptors stem from a man older than 75 with active COVID-19.

The chain is built from TRBV5-4 and TRBJ2-1, with D perhaps TRBD2 (7 bases). Germline V lookup: CDR1 SGHNT, CDR2 YYREEE (reference sequence). This CDR3 contains 14 residues. V was trimmed by 4 bases and J by 8 bases, leaving 16 bases between them. The CDR3 loop is CASSGKGGRHEQFF. CDR3 bases: TGTGCCAGCAGCGGGAAGGGGGGGCGCCATGAGCAGTTCTTC.

This clone was counted once. The chain uses TRBV7-9 and TRBJ1-3; D ambiguous. The CDR3 spans 15 residues. CDR1 and CDR2 from the germline V gene are SEHNR and FQNEAQ (reference sequence). V dropped 5 bases and J dropped 2 bases, with 13 bases sitting between them. CDR3 sequence (DNA): TGTGCCAGCAGCGGAGGAAGCTTAGCTGGAAACACCATATATTTT. This sequence encodes CASSGGSLAGNTIYF.

This chain links TRBV5-6 with TRBJ1-5, with a possible D match to TRBD1 (5 bases). Between the trimmed V and J ends, which lost 0 bases and 7 bases, there was a span of 11 bases. The CDR3 loop spans 14 amino acids. Germline CDR1 and CDR2: SGHDT and YYEEEE. In nucleotides, the CDR3 is TGTGCCAGCAGCTTGGGGGGCCCAGGGCAGCCCCAGCATTTT. Residues: CASSLGGPGQPQHF.

V is TRBV6-5 and J is TRBJ2-7; 7 positions match TRBD1. CDR1 and CDR2 from the germline V gene are MNHEY and SVGAGI. V was pared by 8 bases and J by 1 base, with 11 bases of the junction left unmatched. The CDR3 spans 15 residues. CDR3 sequence reads: CASQEAGTVSYEQYF. The CDR3 nucleotides are TGTGCCAGCCAGGAAGCCGGGACAGTTTCCTACGAGCAGTACTTC.

The chain couples TRBV3-1 (or the pseudogene TRBV3-2) to TRBJ2-1; 7 bases map to TRBD1. CDR3 length: 14 residues. The V segment lost 4 bases and the J segment 6 bases; nucleotides outside the gene matches: 6. Germline V gene lookup returns CDR1 LGHDT and CDR2 YNNKEL (reference sequence). In nucleotides, the CDR3 is TGTGCCAGCAGCCTTGGACAGGTAGCCAATGAGCAGTTCTTC. Encoded protein: CASSLGQVANEQFF.

This clone was picked up a small number of times. This chain joins TRBV5-1 and TRBJ2-5; D call uncertain. Between the trimmed V and J ends, which lost 0 bases and 2 bases, there was a span of 2 bases. Germline values: CDR1 SGHRS, CDR2 YFSETQ. This CDR3 region has 12 residues. CDR3 loop: CASSLAQETQYF. CDR3 DNA: TGCGCCAGCAGCTTGGCTCAAGAGACCCAGTACTTC. Filled out from reference TRBV5-1 and TRBJ2-5, the complete variable domain reads KAGVTQTPRYLIKTRGQQVTLSCSPISGHRSVSWYQQTPGQGLQFLFEYFSETQRNKGNFPGRFSGRQFSNSRSEMNVSTLELGDSALYLCASSLAQETQYFGPGTRLLVL.

The chain is built from TRBV6-6 and TRBJ1-1; tentative D call: TRBD1 (5 bases). The V gene's germline CDR1 is MNHNY and CDR2 SVGAGI (reference sequence). The CDR3 spans 13 residues. V lost 3 bases and J 8 bases, leaving 13 bases between the germline ends. CDR3 DNA: TGTGCCAGCAGTTATGTAGGGGTTCGCGAAGCTTTCTTT. This sequence encodes CASSYVGVREAFF.

As for this clone: The germline gene is not matched at one end of the junction; a read error may be the cause. Other DNA sequences in the same sample also yield this CDR3. V is TRBV5-8 and J is TRBJ1-5; D may be TRBD1 (5 bases). The CDR3 is 13 amino acids. The germline CDR1 and CDR2 sequences are SGHTS and YDEGEE. In nucleotides, the CDR3 is TGTGCTAGCAGCTCTGCAGGGTATCAGCCCCAGCATTTT. Its protein is CASSSAGYQPQHF.

The chain has TRBV27 and TRBJ1-6, with D possibly matching TRBD1 (5 bases). The CDR3 is made up of 14 amino acids. Germline assignment: CDR1 MNHEY and CDR2 SMNVEV (reference sequence). Trimming left V 6 bases short and J 6 bases short, with 12 bases between. The CDR3 coding sequence is TGTGCCAGCAGGGTCGACAGTGGTAATTCACCCCTCCACTTT. It codes for CASRVDSGNSPLHF.

This chain joins TRBV9 and TRBJ1-1, with D unresolved. Trimming took off 1 base at V and 3 bases at J, with 7 bases between the two ends. The CDR3 loop spans 13 amino acids. Per germline, CDR1 SGDLS and CDR2 YYNGEE. CDR3 sequence (DNA): TGTGCCAGCAGCGTAAGCGGGTACACTGAAGCTTTCTTT. Translated: CASSVSGYTEAFF.

The V call is TRBV7-9, the J call TRBJ2-2, with D possibly TRBD2 on 6 matching bases. V was cut by 5 bases and J by 0 bases, with 16 bases left in between. Germline V gives CDR1 SEHNR, CDR2 FQNEAQ (reference sequence). The CDR3 sequence is 17 residues long. Here the CDR3 reads CASSLRLEGANTGELFF. DNA for the CDR3: TGTGCCAGCAGCCTTCGGCTGGAGGGCGCGAACACCGGGGAGCTGTTTTTT.

The table lists this clone with a few counts. The chain recombines TRBV6-5 with TRBJ1-3, with unresolved D. Germline V gene lookup returns CDR1 MNHEY and CDR2 SVGAGI. The CDR3 contains 14 residues. Trimming took 7 bases from V and 0 from J, leaving 10 bases between them. The CDR3 protein is CASIIDNSGNTIYF. CDR3 sequence (DNA): TGTGCCAGCATTATCGACAACTCTGGAAACACCATATATTTT.

V and J are TRBV28 and TRBJ2-7, with 7 bases fitting TRBD1. Losses at the gene ends were 3 bases for V and 0 bases for J; bases not matched to a gene: 5. This CDR3 region has 15 residues. Germline lookup yields CDR1 MDHEN and CDR2 SYDVKM. The CDR3 region has the DNA TGTGCCAGCAGTTTCAGGGGGACAAACTCCTACGAGCAGTACTTC. As protein: CASSFRGTNSYEQYF.

This chain connects TRBV3-1 (or the pseudogene TRBV3-2) to TRBJ1-2; D is uncertain. This CDR3 is built from 13 residues. V dropped 0 bases and J dropped 9 bases, with 11 bases sitting between them. CDR1 is LGHDT and CDR2 is YNNKEL in the germline V gene (reference sequence). The CDR3: CASSQDRTPRYTF. CDR3 sequence (DNA): TGTGCCAGCAGCCAAGATAGGACTCCGCGCTACACCTTC.

The V and J genes are TRBV6-5 and TRBJ1-6, with D possibly TRBD1 on 6 matching bases. The CDR3 is 15 amino acids. Looked up from germline, CDR1 is MNHEY and CDR2 is SVGAGI. V was shortened by 8 bases and J by 9 bases, with 20 bases between the two germline ends. The CDR3 reads CASHYTGGGGSPLHF. CDR3 DNA sequence: TGTGCCAGCCACTATACTGGGGGCGGTGGTTCACCCCTCCACTTT.

This clone is a singleton in its sample. This rearrangement joins TRBV4-2 to TRBJ2-3, with TRBD2 identical over 11 bases. Trimming took 4 bases from V and 2 from J; bases not matched to a gene: 2. This CDR3 is 15 amino acids long. In germline, CDR1 is LGHNA, CDR2 YNFKEQ. The CDR3 sequence is CASSRLAGPTDTQYF. CDR3 sequence (DNA): TGTGCCAGCAGCCGACTAGCGGGGCCCACAGATACGCAGTATTTT.

This clone showed up just once. The rearrangement uses TRBV29-1 and TRBJ2-1; 12 nucleotides match TRBD2. Germline V gene sequence: CDR1 SQVTM, CDR2 ANQGSEA. Trimming at V came to 7 bases and at J to 4 bases, leaving 5 bases not matched to a gene. This CDR3 has 14 residues. The CDR3 sequence is CSGLTSGGYNEQFF. CDR3 sequence (DNA): TGCAGCGGACTGACTAGCGGGGGTTACAATGAGCAGTTCTTC.

V usage is TRBV5-1 and J usage is TRBJ1-2; TRBD1 aligns across 7 bases. The J segment lost 4 bases and the V segment lost 4 bases, leaving 7 bases of the junction unmatched. The CDR3 runs 14 residues. Germline values: CDR1 SGHRS, CDR2 YFSETQ. The CDR3 nucleotides read TGCGCCAGCAGCCCCAGACAGGGATCCTATGGCTACACCTTC. Its protein is CASSPRQGSYGYTF.